The sequence of this TCR beta chain was determined in a study of OX40 agonist ivuxolimab in advanced cancers. Study context: Dose-escalation subjects each had hepatocellular carcinoma, melanoma, renal cell or head and neck cancer. Findings and caveats of the study: At doses 0.1 to 3.0 mg/kg, CD4+ and CD8+ clones expanded.

To note about this clone: Its antigen is as yet unknown.

Patients had blood sampled at baseline and again on cycle 4 day 1 and cycle 7 day 1. Some clones are missing from TCRdb's copy, which holds only in-frame ones; the method was immunoSEQ multiplex PCR. This table holds 90,000 to 95,000 clones, over 75% found once. This CDR3 contains 12 residues. Germline-derived CDR1 and CDR2 are SNHLY and FYNNEI. The clonotype originates from an adult with an advanced solid tumor such as melanoma, head and neck, liver or kidney cancer. Sequenced material: CD4+ or CD8+ T cells sorted from blood, taken in a trial of the OX40 agonist ivuxolimab. The chain joins TRBV2 to TRBJ1-2; no clear D. The CDR3, as DNA: TGTGCTTCAGCAAGCGATTACTATGGCTACACCTTC. It specifies CASASDYYGYTF.